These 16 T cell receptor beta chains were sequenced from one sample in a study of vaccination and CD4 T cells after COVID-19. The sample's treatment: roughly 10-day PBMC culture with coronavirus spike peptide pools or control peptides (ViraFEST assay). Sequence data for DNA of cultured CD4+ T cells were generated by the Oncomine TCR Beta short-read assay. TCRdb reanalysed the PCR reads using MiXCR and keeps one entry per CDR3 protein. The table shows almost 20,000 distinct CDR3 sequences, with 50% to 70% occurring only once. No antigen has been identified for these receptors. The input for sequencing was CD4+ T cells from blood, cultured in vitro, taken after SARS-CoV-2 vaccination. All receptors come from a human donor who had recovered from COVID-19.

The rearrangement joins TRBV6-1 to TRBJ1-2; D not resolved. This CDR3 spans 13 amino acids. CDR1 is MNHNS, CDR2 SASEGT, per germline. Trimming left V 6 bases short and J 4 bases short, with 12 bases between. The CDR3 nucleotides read TGTGCCAGCAGCCGCGGAGAGGCCTATGGCTACACCTTC. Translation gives CASSRGEAYGYTF.

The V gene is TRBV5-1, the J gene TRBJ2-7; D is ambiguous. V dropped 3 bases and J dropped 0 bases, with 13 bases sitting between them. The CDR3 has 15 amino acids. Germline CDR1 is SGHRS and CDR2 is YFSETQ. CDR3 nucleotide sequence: TGCGCCAGCAGCTCCTCTGGGTCGAGCTCCTACGAGCAGTACTTC. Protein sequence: CASSSSGSSSYEQYF.

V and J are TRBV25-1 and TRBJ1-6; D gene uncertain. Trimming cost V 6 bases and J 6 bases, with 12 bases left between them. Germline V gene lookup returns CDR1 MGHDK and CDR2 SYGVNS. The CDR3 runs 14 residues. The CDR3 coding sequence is TGTGCCAGCAGGGCCTCGGGAGGTAATTCACCCCTCCACTTT. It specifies CASRASGGNSPLHF.

This CDR3 is CAGEDRFGNEQFF. CDR3 nucleotide sequence: TGTGCCGGTGAGGACAGGTTTGGAAATGAGCAGTTCTTC. The genes are TRBV28 and TRBJ2-1; 7 nucleotides match TRBD1. With 11 bases clipped from V and 7 bases from J, the junction kept 11 bases outside the gene matches. CDR3 length: 13 amino acids. Germline CDR1 reads MDHEN; CDR2 reads SYDVKM.

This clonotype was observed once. The CDR3 sequence is CASRNAGGTEAFF. CDR3 coding DNA: TGTGCCAGCAGGAACGCTGGGGGCACTGAAGCTTTCTTT. The J gene is TRBJ1-1, the V gene TRBV6-1; weak D call: TRBD1 (5 bases). Germline V gives CDR1 MNHNS, CDR2 SASEGT. The CDR3 totals 13 residues. Deletions cut 6 bases from V and 4 bases from J, with 12 bases between.

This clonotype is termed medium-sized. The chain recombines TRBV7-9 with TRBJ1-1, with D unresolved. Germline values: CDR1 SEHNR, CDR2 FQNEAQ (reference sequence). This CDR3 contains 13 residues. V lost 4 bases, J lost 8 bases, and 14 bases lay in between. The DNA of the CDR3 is TGTGCCAGCAGCTATGAGCCGGGATCAGAAGCTTTCTTT. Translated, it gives CASSYEPGSEAFF.

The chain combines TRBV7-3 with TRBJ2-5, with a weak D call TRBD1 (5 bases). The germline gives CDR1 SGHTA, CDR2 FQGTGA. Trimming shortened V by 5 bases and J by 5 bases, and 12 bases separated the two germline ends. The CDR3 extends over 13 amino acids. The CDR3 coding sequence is TGTGCCAGCAGCCCAATAAGGGGCGAGACCCAGTACTTC. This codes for CASSPIRGETQYF.

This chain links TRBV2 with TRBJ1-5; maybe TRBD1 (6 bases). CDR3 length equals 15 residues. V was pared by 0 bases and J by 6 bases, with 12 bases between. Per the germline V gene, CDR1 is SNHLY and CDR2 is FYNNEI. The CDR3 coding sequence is TGTGCCAGCAGTGAAGCGCGGGGGGCAGGTCAGCCCCAGCATTTT. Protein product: CASSEARGAGQPQHF.

The CDR3 region is CASGGGVPSYNEQFF. The CDR3 DNA reads TGTGCCAGCGGTGGCGGGGTGCCCTCCTACAATGAGCAGTTCTTC. This sequence joins TRBV2 and TRBJ2-1; D is possibly TRBD2 (6 bases). CDR3 length: 15 residues. CDR1 and CDR2 (germline): SNHLY, FYNNEI. Trimming shortened V by 8 bases and J by 0 bases, and 14 bases separated the two germline ends.

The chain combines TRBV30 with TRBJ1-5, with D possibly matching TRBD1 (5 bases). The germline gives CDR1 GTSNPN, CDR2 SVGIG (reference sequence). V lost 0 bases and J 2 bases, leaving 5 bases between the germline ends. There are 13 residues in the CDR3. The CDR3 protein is CAWSVQGNQPQHF. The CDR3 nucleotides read TGTGCCTGGAGTGTACAGGGCAATCAGCCCCAGCATTTT.

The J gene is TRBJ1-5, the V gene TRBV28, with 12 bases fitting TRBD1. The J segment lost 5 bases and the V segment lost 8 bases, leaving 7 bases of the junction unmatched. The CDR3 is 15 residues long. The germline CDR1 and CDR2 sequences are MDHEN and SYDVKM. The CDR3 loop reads CASVLRDRGHQPQHF. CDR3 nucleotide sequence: TGTGCCAGCGTCCTCCGGGACAGGGGGCATCAGCCCCAGCATTTT.

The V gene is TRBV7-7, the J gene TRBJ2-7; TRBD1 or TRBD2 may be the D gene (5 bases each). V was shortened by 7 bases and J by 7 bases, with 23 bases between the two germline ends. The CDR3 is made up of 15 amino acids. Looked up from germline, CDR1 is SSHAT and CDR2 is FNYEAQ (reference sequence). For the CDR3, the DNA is TGTGCCAGCACCGGTCGGCAGGGAAGGCCGGGAGAGCAGTACTTC. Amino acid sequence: CASTGRQGRPGEQYF.

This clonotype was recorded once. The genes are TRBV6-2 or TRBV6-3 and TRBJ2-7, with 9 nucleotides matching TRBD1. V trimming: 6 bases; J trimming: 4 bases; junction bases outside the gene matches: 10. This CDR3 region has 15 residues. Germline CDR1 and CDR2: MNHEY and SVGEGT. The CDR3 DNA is TGTGCCAGCAGGGCCGGGACAGGGAATGTGTACGAGCAGTACTTC. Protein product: CASRAGTGNVYEQYF.

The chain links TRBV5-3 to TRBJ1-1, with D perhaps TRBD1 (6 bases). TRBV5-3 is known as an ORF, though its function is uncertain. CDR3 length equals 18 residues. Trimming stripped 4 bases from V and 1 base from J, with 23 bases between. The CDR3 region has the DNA TGTGCCAGAAGCGTGGGGGCGCAGGTTCGATGGAAGAACACTGAAGCTTTCTTT. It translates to CARSVGAQVRWKNTEAFF.

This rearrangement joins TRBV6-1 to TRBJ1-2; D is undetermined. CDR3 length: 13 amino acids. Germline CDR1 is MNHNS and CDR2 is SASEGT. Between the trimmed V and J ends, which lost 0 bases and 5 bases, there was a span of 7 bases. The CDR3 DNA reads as TGTGCCAGCAGTGAAGCGGCCACGTATGGCTACACCTTC. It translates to CASSEAATYGYTF.

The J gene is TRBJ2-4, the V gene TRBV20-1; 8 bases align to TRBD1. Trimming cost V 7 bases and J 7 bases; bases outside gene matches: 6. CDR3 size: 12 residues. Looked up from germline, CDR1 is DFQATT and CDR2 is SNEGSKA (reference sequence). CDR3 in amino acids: CSVGTGGNIQYF. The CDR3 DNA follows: TGCAGTGTTGGAACAGGGGGTAACATTCAGTACTTC.